This section outlines one T cell receptor (beta chain) sequence together with its context. Germline lookup yields CDR1 SQVTM and CDR2 ANQGSEA. This CDR3 contains 13 residues. Trimming stripped 6 bases from V and 4 bases from J, with 15 bases between. This entry belongs to a study of blood T cells in healthy people across ages. Combining a sample-barcoded 5' primer with a J-beta primer mix, a second PCR ran for roughly 7 to 11 cycles. Every cDNA was tagged by a template-switch adaptor with 12 random nucleotides. TCRdb re-derived calls from the 5' RACE reads in MiXCR, one entry per CDR3 protein. The data contain more than 650,000 distinct CDR3 sequences, 22% of them singletons.

The sequence was collected from a man in his 70s in good health. Sequenced: blood. The V call is TRBV29-1, the J call TRBJ1-2, with a weak D call TRBD1 (6 bases). The DNA for the CDR3 is TGCAGCGTACTGAACGACAGGAGCTATGGCTACACCTTC. This translates into CSVLNDRSYGYTF.